A selection of T cell receptor beta chains follows, all from one sample in a study of T cell responses to AZD1222 COVID-19 vaccine. Only in-frame clones appear in the TCRdb table, and some are missing; sequencing was by immunoSEQ multiplex PCR. The sample gives around 70,000 clones, 85% to 90% of which show up once; 4% to 5% is in the top ten. Material: peripheral blood, obtained 28 days after the second dose of the MenACWY control vaccine. These receptors were collected from an adult who received the MenACWY meningococcal vaccine as a control. The CDR3 runs from the conserved cysteine through the conserved F or W. The D gene is left open where the match is weak. Some rows mark clone size as missing; the rest say once, few, many or name a class of expanded clone.

CDR3 DNA: TGTGCTTGGGGGATCCGGGGCGGATTATACACTGAAGCTTTCTTT
CDR3 protein: CAWGIRGGLYTEAFF
D gene: NA
clone size: NA
V gene: TRBV28
J gene: TRBJ1-1

CDR3 DNA: TGTGCCAGCAGCTTGCAATCACAAGAGACCCAGTACTTC
CDR3 protein: CASSLQSQETQYF
D gene: NA
clone size: once
V gene: TRBV5-8
J gene: TRBJ2-5

CDR3 DNA: TGTGCCACCAGTGATTTGGGCAGCGATCAGCCCCAGCATTTT
CDR3 protein: CATSDLGSDQPQHF
D gene: NA
clone size: NA
V gene: TRBV24-1
J gene: TRBJ1-5

CDR3 DNA: TGTGCCAGCAGTTCTAATTCCTACGAGCAGTACTTC
CDR3 protein: CASSSNSYEQYF
D gene: NA
clone size: few
V gene: TRBV12-3/TRBV12-4
J gene: TRBJ2-7

CDR3 DNA: TGCGCCAGCAGCCAGTCATTCGTCAGGGGGCCTCAGCCCCAGCATTTT
CDR3 protein: CASSQSFVRGPQPQHF
D gene: TRBD1
clone size: few
V gene: TRBV4-1
J gene: TRBJ1-5

CDR3 DNA: TGTGCCTGGGGCCCTGGGCGGGTGATGGGAGAGACCCAGTACTTC
CDR3 protein: CAWGPGRVMGETQYF
D gene: NA
clone size: NA
V gene: TRBV30
J gene: TRBJ2-5

CDR3 DNA: TGTGCCAGCAGCTACGATAGCAATCAGCCCCAGCATTTT
CDR3 protein: CASSYDSNQPQHF
D gene: NA
clone size: NA
V gene: TRBV7-8
J gene: TRBJ1-5

CDR3 DNA: TGTGCCAGCAGCTCCCCAGGGGGTTGGACTGAAGCTTTCTTT
CDR3 protein: CASSSPGGWTEAFF
D gene: TRBD1
clone size: NA
V gene: TRBV7-2
J gene: TRBJ1-1

CDR3 DNA: TGTGCCAGCAGTGAGGGGTTAAGTTCACCCCTCCACTTT
CDR3 protein: CASSEGLSSPLHF
D gene: NA
clone size: NA
V gene: TRBV12-3/TRBV12-4
J gene: TRBJ1-6

CDR3 DNA: TGTGCCTGGAGTGTACTCATGGACCCCTACGAGCAGTACTTC
CDR3 protein: CAWSVLMDPYEQYF
D gene: NA
clone size: NA
V gene: TRBV30
J gene: TRBJ2-7

CDR3 DNA: TGTGCCAGCAGCGTAGGGAAGTGGGAATCAGGGGCCAAAACTGAAGCTTTCTTT
CDR3 protein: CASSVGKWESGAKTEAFF
D gene: NA
clone size: NA
V gene: TRBV9
J gene: TRBJ1-1

CDR3 DNA: TGCGCCAGCAGCTTCGGACTAGCGCTCCACAATGAGCAGTTCTTC
CDR3 protein: CASSFGLALHNEQFF
D gene: TRBD2
clone size: NA
V gene: TRBV5-1
J gene: TRBJ2-1

CDR3 DNA: TGTGCCAGCAGCTGGAGGACAGGGGAGGAGACCCAGTACTTC
CDR3 protein: CASSWRTGEETQYF
D gene: TRBD1
clone size: NA
V gene: TRBV5-4
J gene: TRBJ2-5

CDR3 DNA: TGTGCCAGCAGCCCATCACCGGGGGGCGCCTACGAGCAGTACTTC
CDR3 protein: CASSPSPGGAYEQYF
D gene: NA
clone size: NA
V gene: TRBV3-1/TRBV3-2
J gene: TRBJ2-7

CDR3 DNA: TGCGCCAGCAGCCAAGAGACTTGGGGTGAGAAGTACTTC
CDR3 protein: CASSQETWGEKYF
D gene: NA
clone size: NA
V gene: TRBV4-3
J gene: TRBJ2-4

CDR3 DNA: TGTGCCAGCAGTGGACCCCTTCTGTTGCGGGAGGGGCGGACGCAGTATTTT
CDR3 protein: CASSGPLLLREGRTQYF
D gene: TRBD2
clone size: NA
V gene: TRBV2
J gene: TRBJ2-3

CDR3 DNA: TGTGCCATCAGTGAGAAACCACAGCCCCAGCATTTT
CDR3 protein: CAISEKPQPQHF
D gene: NA
clone size: NA
V gene: TRBV10-3
J gene: TRBJ1-5

CDR3 DNA: TGTGCCAGCAGCTCCCCGGACAGGGGGAACTATGGCTACACCTTC
CDR3 protein: CASSSPDRGNYGYTF
D gene: NA
clone size: once
V gene: TRBV21-1
J gene: TRBJ1-2

CDR3 DNA: TGTGCCAGCAGGGGGGGACAGCCGAACACTGAAGCTTTCTTT
CDR3 protein: CASRGGQPNTEAFF
D gene: TRBD1
clone size: NA
V gene: TRBV6-6
J gene: TRBJ1-1

CDR3 DNA: TGCGCCAGCAGCTTGGTGTCCGGGACAGGGCTATACAATGAGCAGTTCTTC
CDR3 protein: CASSLVSGTGLYNEQFF
D gene: TRBD1
clone size: NA
V gene: TRBV5-1
J gene: TRBJ2-1

CDR3 DNA: TGCGCCAGCCGGGGGGGGCAAGGCCGATCAGTCTATGGCTACACCTTC
CDR3 protein: CASRGGQGRSVYGYTF
D gene: NA
clone size: NA
V gene: TRBV4-1
J gene: TRBJ1-2

CDR3 DNA: TGTGCCAGCAGTGGCCCCGGGACCTCCTACGAGCAGTACTTC
CDR3 protein: CASSGPGTSYEQYF
D gene: NA
clone size: NA
V gene: TRBV25-1
J gene: TRBJ2-7

CDR3 DNA: TGTGCCAGCAGCTTCGATGGAGGGAGCGGGATGGCCAATAGCAATCAGCCCCAGCATTTT
CDR3 protein: CASSFDGGSGMANSNQPQHF
D gene: NA
clone size: few
V gene: TRBV11-3
J gene: TRBJ1-5

CDR3 DNA: TGTGCCAGCAGTCCTCACCACGGGGGGGACTATGGCTACACCTTC
CDR3 protein: CASSPHHGGDYGYTF
D gene: NA
clone size: NA
V gene: TRBV25-1
J gene: TRBJ1-2

CDR3 DNA: TGTGCCAGTGCCGGGACTAGTGTCGGCGAGCAGTACTTC
CDR3 protein: CASAGTSVGEQYF
D gene: TRBD2
clone size: NA
V gene: TRBV6-6
J gene: TRBJ2-7

CDR3 DNA: TGTGCCAGCAGTTTCGAGGGACGGGATGGCTACACCTTC
CDR3 protein: CASSFEGRDGYTF
D gene: NA
clone size: NA
V gene: TRBV6-2/TRBV6-3
J gene: TRBJ1-2

CDR3 DNA: TGTGCCAGCAGCTCGACTGGACAGGGGGGTTCACCCCTCCACTTT
CDR3 protein: CASSSTGQGGSPLHF
D gene: TRBD1
clone size: NA
V gene: TRBV5-5
J gene: TRBJ1-6

CDR3 DNA: TGTGCCAGCAGCACCGAGACTAGCGGATCCTACGAGCAGTACTTC
CDR3 protein: CASSTETSGSYEQYF
D gene: TRBD2
clone size: NA
V gene: TRBV7-2
J gene: TRBJ2-7

CDR3 DNA: TGTGCCAGCAGCCCCGGCCCCGGCACTAGCTTCACCCACCACGAGCAGTACTTC
CDR3 protein: CASSPGPGTSFTHHEQYF
D gene: NA
clone size: few
V gene: TRBV9
J gene: TRBJ2-7

CDR3 DNA: TGTGCCAGCAGCACGGACAGCTCCTATAATTCACCCCTCCACTTT
CDR3 protein: CASSTDSSYNSPLHF
D gene: NA
clone size: NA
V gene: TRBV11-2
J gene: TRBJ1-6

CDR3 DNA: TGTGCCAGCGCTCAAGGGACAGGGAACACTGAAGCTTTCTTT
CDR3 protein: CASAQGTGNTEAFF
D gene: TRBD1
clone size: NA
V gene: TRBV19
J gene: TRBJ1-1

CDR3 DNA: TGTGCCAGCAGTTACTCAAGTAGCGGGACACCAGATACGCAGTATTTT
CDR3 protein: CASSYSSSGTPDTQYF
D gene: TRBD2
clone size: few
V gene: TRBV6-5
J gene: TRBJ2-3

CDR3 DNA: TGTGCCAGCAGTCTAGCGGGAGGGTACACCGGGGAGCTGTTTTTT
CDR3 protein: CASSLAGGYTGELFF
D gene: TRBD2
clone size: NA
V gene: TRBV11-2
J gene: TRBJ2-2

CDR3 DNA: TGTGCCAGCAGCTCCGGGGGTTCCATTAATACCGGGGAGCTGTTTTTT
CDR3 protein: CASSSGGSINTGELFF
D gene: NA
clone size: NA
V gene: TRBV7-2
J gene: TRBJ2-2

CDR3 DNA: TGTGCCTGGAGTACTTTACCGAACACTGAAGCTTTCTTT
CDR3 protein: CAWSTLPNTEAFF
D gene: NA
clone size: NA
V gene: TRBV30
J gene: TRBJ1-1

CDR3 DNA: TGTGCCAGTAGCAGCCTAGCTCGCAATGAGCAGTTCTTC
CDR3 protein: CASSSLARNEQFF
D gene: NA
clone size: NA
V gene: TRBV19
J gene: TRBJ2-1

CDR3 DNA: TGTGCCAGCAGCCCCCCAGACTCCAGCCTAGGGGAGCTGTTTTTT
CDR3 protein: CASSPPDSSLGELFF
D gene: NA
clone size: NA
V gene: TRBV3-1/TRBV3-2
J gene: TRBJ2-2

CDR3 DNA: TGTGCCAGCAGCTTGGGCGGGAGGACCGGGGAGCTGTTTTTT
CDR3 protein: CASSLGGRTGELFF
D gene: TRBD2
clone size: NA
V gene: TRBV7-2
J gene: TRBJ2-2

CDR3 DNA: TGTGCCAGCAGCTTTGGGGGAGAGACCCAGTACTTC
CDR3 protein: CASSFGGETQYF
D gene: NA
clone size: NA
V gene: TRBV7-6
J gene: TRBJ2-5

CDR3 DNA: TGTGCCAGTAGTTGGGGTCCCGCGAGGACCGGGGAGCTGTTTTTT
CDR3 protein: CASSWGPARTGELFF
D gene: NA
clone size: NA
V gene: TRBV19
J gene: TRBJ2-2

CDR3 DNA: TGTGCCAGTAGTATTGTGGCTAGCGGGAGTTACGAGCAGTACTTC
CDR3 protein: CASSIVASGSYEQYF
D gene: TRBD2
clone size: NA
V gene: TRBV19
J gene: TRBJ2-7

CDR3 DNA: TGTGCCAGCAGTTACGGACAGGTGATGAACACTGAAGCTTTCTTT
CDR3 protein: CASSYGQVMNTEAFF
D gene: TRBD1
clone size: NA
V gene: TRBV6-5
J gene: TRBJ1-1

CDR3 DNA: TGTGCCAGCAGTCCAGGACTAGCGGAGAGCTCCTACAATGAGCAGTTCTTC
CDR3 protein: CASSPGLAESSYNEQFF
D gene: TRBD2
clone size: once
V gene: TRBV6-6
J gene: TRBJ2-1

CDR3 DNA: TGCGCCAGCAGTTTGGCCCCCGAGTTAACTTCCTATGGCTACACCTTC
CDR3 protein: CASSLAPELTSYGYTF
D gene: NA
clone size: NA
V gene: TRBV5-1
J gene: TRBJ1-2

CDR3 DNA: TGTGCCAGCAGCTTAGACCAGGGGTCGGCAACTAATGAAAAACTGTTTTTT
CDR3 protein: CASSLDQGSATNEKLFF
D gene: NA
clone size: NA
V gene: TRBV7-2
J gene: TRBJ1-4

CDR3 DNA: TGTGCCAGCAGTTTCCGACCGGGACAGGGTTCGGGGAAAGGCTACACCTTC
CDR3 protein: CASSFRPGQGSGKGYTF
D gene: TRBD1
clone size: once
V gene: TRBV28
J gene: TRBJ1-2

CDR3 DNA: TGTGCCAGCAGCCTGGGACAGAATATTAACTATGGCTACACCTTC
CDR3 protein: CASSLGQNINYGYTF
D gene: TRBD1
clone size: NA
V gene: TRBV7-9
J gene: TRBJ1-2

CDR3 DNA: TGTGCCAGCAGCCGACAGGGAGCTGTCCTCACTGAAGCTTTCTTT
CDR3 protein: CASSRQGAVLTEAFF
D gene: TRBD1
clone size: few
V gene: TRBV3-1/TRBV3-2
J gene: TRBJ1-1

CDR3 DNA: TGTGCCAGTACCGAATCACAGGGCTCCTATGGCTACACCTTC
CDR3 protein: CASTESQGSYGYTF
D gene: NA
clone size: once
V gene: TRBV19
J gene: TRBJ1-2

CDR3 DNA: TGTGCCACCTATCACGGGACAGACACCTTC
CDR3 protein: CATYHGTDTF
D gene: TRBD1
clone size: NA
V gene: TRBV28
J gene: TRBJ1-2

CDR3 DNA: TGTGCCACCAGCCCGCGCTCGGGGACAGGTGCAGATACGCAGTATTTT
CDR3 protein: CATSPRSGTGADTQYF
D gene: TRBD1
clone size: NA
V gene: TRBV15
J gene: TRBJ2-3

CDR3 DNA: TGTGCCAGCAGCCGAACCCTAGGACTAGCGGGAGGGAGCTCCTACAATGAGCAGTTCTTC
CDR3 protein: CASSRTLGLAGGSSYNEQFF
D gene: TRBD2
clone size: NA
V gene: TRBV5-4
J gene: TRBJ2-1

CDR3 DNA: TGTGCCAGTAGTCGGCAGGGGGCAAACACCGGGGAGCTGTTTTTT
CDR3 protein: CASSRQGANTGELFF
D gene: TRBD1
clone size: NA
V gene: TRBV19
J gene: TRBJ2-2